This is a list of T cell receptor beta chains from one sample in a study of cytomegalovirus exposure and HLA in healthy donors. Sequencing was performed with immunoSEQ multiplex PCR; in TCRdb, only in-frame clones are kept and a portion is missing. Altogether about 100,000 clones are present, 60% to 75% being singletons, with the ten largest covering 7.8%. The source material was PBMCs. The receptors come from a man under 40 in good health and CMV-seronegative. CDR3s leave out the opening cysteine and the closing phenylalanine or tryptophan. Not all rows give a size; the values are once, few, many and, for expanded clones, a class.

clone_size	v_call	cdr3_aa
.	TRBV10-3	AISDSKQGRETQY
.	TRBV4-2	ASSRNTEYEQY
once	TRBV10-2	ASSDLRGGADTQY
.	TRBV9	ASSVGTGAKSLH
once	TRBV5-1	ASGPDRSSGNTIY
.	TRBV27	ASSLGAGSYEQY
.	TRBV28	ASLRDSHSNQPQH
.	TRBV2	ASGRDRGNTEAF
.	TRBV6-6	ASSYRGKTQY
.	TRBV2	ASSEWASGSNEQF
once	TRBV10-3	ATMRRGGPGPDTEAF
.	TRBV11-2	ASSLDSGTAYEQY
.	TRBV5-4	ASSSRGEQY
.	TRBV9	ASSRSTSGRYEQY
.	TRBV28	ASSLGRGLGPQH
.	TRBV30	AWSVPLAGVGEQY
.	TRBV9	ASSNLASGRGVSGANVLT
.	TRBV14	ASSRRLSGQGDSYEQY
.	TRBV28	ASRLDRSADTQY
.	TRBV6-5	ASSRSPTGHYEQY
.	TRBV25-1	ASSVASGRVADTQY
once	TRBV7-8	ASSLNDRTYEQY
few	TRBV5-6	ASSLEGATPPSNFGYT
.	TRBV4-1	ASSHQDAGTGEFYEQY